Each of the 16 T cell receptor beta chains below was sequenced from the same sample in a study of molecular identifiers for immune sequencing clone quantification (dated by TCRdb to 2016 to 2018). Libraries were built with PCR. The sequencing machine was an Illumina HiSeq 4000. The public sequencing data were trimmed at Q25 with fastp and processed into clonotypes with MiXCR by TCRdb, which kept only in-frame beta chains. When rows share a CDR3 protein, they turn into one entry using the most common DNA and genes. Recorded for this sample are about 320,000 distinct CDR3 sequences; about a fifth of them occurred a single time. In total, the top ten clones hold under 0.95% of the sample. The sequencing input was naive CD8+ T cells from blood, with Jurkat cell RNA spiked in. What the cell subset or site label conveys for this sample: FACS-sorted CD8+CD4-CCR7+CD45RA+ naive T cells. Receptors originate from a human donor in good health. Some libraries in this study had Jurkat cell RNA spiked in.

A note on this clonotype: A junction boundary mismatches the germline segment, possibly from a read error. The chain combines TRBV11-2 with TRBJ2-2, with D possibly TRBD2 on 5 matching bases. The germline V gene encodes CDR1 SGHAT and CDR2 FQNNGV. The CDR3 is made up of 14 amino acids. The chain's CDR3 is CASSLYQGIGELLF. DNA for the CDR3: TGTGCCAGCAGCCTTTATCAAGGGATCGGGGAGCTGCTTTTT. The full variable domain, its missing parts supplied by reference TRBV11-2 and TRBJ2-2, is EAGVAQSPRYKIIEKRQSVAFWCNPISGHATLYWYQQILGQGPKLLIQFQNNGVVDDSQLPKDRFSAERLKGVDSTLKIQPAKLEDSAVYLCASSLYQGIGELLFGEGSRLTVL.

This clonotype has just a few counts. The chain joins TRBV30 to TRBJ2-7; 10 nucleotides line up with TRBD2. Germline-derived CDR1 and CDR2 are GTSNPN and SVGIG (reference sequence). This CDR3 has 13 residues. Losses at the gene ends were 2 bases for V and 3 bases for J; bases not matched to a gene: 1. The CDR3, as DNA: TGTGCCTGGAGTTGGACTAGCGGCTACGAGCAGTACTTC. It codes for CAWSWTSGYEQYF.

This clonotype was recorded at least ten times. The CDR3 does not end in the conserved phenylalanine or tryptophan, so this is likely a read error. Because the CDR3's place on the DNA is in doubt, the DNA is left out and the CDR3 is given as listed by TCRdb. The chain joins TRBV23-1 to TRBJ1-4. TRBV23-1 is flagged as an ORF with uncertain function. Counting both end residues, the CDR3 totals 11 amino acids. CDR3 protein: CASSPRRGDRV.

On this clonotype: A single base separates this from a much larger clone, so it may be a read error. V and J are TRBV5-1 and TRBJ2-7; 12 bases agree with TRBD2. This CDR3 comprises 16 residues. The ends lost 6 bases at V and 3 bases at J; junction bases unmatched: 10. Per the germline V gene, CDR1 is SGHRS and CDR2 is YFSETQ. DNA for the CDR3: TGCGCCAGCATCTACACTAGCGGGGGGTTCGGCTACGAGCAGTACTTC. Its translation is CASIYTSGGFGYEQYF.

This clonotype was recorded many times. Written as DNA, the CDR3 is TGCAGCGTAGAGGGGGACACCTCCTACGAGCAGTACTTC. This sequence encodes CSVEGDTSYEQYF. This sequence joins TRBV29-1 and TRBJ2-7, with D possibly TRBD1 on 6 matching bases. V was pared by 6 bases and J by 0 bases, with 12 bases between. Germline lookup yields CDR1 SQVTM and CDR2 ANQGSEA. This CDR3 contains 13 residues.

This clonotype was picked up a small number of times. For the CDR3, the DNA is TGTGCCAGCAGTGATCGCAATACTAATGAAAAACTGTTTTTT. Translating it yields CASSDRNTNEKLFF. The rearrangement joins TRBV2 to TRBJ1-4; no clear D. V was clipped by 3 bases and J by 2 bases, with 7 bases between them. The CDR3 runs to 14 residues. In germline, CDR1 is SNHLY, CDR2 FYNNEI.

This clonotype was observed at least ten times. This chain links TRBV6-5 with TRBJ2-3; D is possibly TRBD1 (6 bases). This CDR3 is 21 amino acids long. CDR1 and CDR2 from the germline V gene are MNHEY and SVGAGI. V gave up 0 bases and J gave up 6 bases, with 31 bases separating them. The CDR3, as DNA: TGTGCCAGCAGTTACTCGAACGATCTTACCGGGACAACAAGCCGAATGGATACGCAGTATTTT. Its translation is CASSYSNDLTGTTSRMDTQYF.

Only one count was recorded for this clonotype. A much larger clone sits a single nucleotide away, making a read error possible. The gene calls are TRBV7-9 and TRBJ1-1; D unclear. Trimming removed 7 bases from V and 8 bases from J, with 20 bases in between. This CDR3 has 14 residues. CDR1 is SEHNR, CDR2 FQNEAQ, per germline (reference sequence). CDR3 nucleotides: TGTGCCAGCAACTTGTCCCGTACCGCTGACGAAGCTTTCTTT. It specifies CASNLSRTADEAFF.

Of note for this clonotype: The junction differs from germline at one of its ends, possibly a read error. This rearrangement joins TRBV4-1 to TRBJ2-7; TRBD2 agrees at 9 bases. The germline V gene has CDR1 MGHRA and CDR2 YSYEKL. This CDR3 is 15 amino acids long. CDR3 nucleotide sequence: TGCGCCAGCAGTCAAGTCACTAGCGGGCCCTACGAGCAGTACTTC. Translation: CASSQVTSGPYEQYF.

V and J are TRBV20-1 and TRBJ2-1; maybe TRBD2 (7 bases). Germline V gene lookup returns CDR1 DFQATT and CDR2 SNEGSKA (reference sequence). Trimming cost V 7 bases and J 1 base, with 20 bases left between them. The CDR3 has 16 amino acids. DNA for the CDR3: TGCAGTGTGCATCTGGGGGGGGGGCGATCCTACAATGAGCAGTTCTTC. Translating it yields CSVHLGGGRSYNEQFF.

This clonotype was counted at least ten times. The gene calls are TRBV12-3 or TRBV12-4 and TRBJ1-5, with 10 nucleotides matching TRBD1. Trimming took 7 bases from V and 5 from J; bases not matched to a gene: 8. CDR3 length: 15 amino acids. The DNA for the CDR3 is TGTGCCAGCAAACTTGACAGGGGGCTTCATCAGCCCCAGCATTTT. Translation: CASKLDRGLHQPQHF.

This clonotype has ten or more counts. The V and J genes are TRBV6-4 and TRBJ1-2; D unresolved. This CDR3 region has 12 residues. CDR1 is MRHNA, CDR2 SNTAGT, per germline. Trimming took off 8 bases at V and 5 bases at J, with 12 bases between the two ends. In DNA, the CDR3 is TGTGCCAGCTGGGCACAAGCGTATGGCTACACCTTC. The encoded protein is CASWAQAYGYTF.

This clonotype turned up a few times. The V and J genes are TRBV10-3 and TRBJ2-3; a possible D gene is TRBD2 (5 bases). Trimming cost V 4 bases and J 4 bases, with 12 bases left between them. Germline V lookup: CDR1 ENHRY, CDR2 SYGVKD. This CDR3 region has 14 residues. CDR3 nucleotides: TGTGCCATCAGTGGTTCCGGGATCTCAGATACGCAGTATTTT. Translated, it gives CAISGSGISDTQYF.

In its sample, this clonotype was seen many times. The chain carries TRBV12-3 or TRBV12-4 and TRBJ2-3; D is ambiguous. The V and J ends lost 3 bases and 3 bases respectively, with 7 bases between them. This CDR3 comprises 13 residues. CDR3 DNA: TGTGCCAGCAGTTTCACGGAGACAGATACGCAGTATTTT. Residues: CASSFTETDTQYF.

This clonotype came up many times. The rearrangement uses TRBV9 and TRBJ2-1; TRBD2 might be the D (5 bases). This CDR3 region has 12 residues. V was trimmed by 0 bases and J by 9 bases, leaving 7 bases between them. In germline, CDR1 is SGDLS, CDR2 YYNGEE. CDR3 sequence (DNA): TGTGCCAGCAGCGTAGCTGGGAGTGAGCAGTTCTTC. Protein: CASSVAGSEQFF.

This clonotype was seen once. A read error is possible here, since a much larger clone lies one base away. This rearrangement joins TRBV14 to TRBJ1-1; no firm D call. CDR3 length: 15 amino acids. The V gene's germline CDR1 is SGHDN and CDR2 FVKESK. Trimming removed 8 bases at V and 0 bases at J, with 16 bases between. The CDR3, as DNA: TGTGCCAGCGGCCGGACGGAGGATTTGAACACTGAAGCTTTCTTT. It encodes CASGRTEDLNTEAFF. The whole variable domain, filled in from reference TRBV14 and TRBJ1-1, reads EAGVTQFPSHSVIEKGQTVTLRCDPISGHDNLYWYRRVMGKEIKFLLHFVKESKQDESGMPNNRFLAERTGGTYSTLKVQPAELEDSGVYFCASGRTEDLNTEAFFGQGTRLTVV.